This T cell receptor (beta chain) emerged from a study of tumor-infiltrating lymphocytes in primary liver carcinoma. Turning to the study itself: Each of the growths was stage T1-T3 N0M0, extending roughly 4.2 to 11 cm across.

Germline V CDR1 and CDR2: MNHEY, SVGEGT. CDR3 length: 14 residues. Comments on this clonotype: The target antigen is unknown. One end of the junction is discordant with germline, which a read error may explain.

Findings and limits, study-wide: Tumors reached a significantly greater top-250-clone fraction than blood did (p = 0.039). Among the pair types, tumor region pairs showed more overlap than tumor-adjacent and tumor-blood pairs.

The roughly 19-33 mg bulk tissue piece was not sorted before simultaneous RNA and DNA extraction. Resection treated the patients' primary liver carcinoma. A primer in the constant region served to generate TCR beta cDNA from approximately 450 ng of total RNA. Construction of TCR beta libraries relied on three successive nested multiplex PCR rounds employing slightly modified ARM-PCR. Forward primers for TRBV1-TRBV30 and a C-beta reverse primer served the first two PCR rounds, at roughly 10 cycles each. TCRdb reanalysed the multiplex PCR reads using MiXCR and keeps one entry per CDR3 protein. The table lists 100,000 or so distinct CDR3 sequences, 80% to 85% of them singletons, with approximately 21% in the top ten.

The V and J genes are TRBV6-2 or TRBV6-3 and TRBJ2-7; 8 bases agree with TRBD2. Sequencing was carried out using liver tumor tissue from sampling region 3. Subset: tumor region T3, left-lateral pole. This clonotype originated in a man between 35 and 55 years old with primary liver carcinoma and hepatitis B virus infection. The CDR3, as DNA: TGTGCCAGCAGTTACTCGACTAGCGCTTACGAGCTGTACTTC. Translation: CASSYSTSAYELYF.